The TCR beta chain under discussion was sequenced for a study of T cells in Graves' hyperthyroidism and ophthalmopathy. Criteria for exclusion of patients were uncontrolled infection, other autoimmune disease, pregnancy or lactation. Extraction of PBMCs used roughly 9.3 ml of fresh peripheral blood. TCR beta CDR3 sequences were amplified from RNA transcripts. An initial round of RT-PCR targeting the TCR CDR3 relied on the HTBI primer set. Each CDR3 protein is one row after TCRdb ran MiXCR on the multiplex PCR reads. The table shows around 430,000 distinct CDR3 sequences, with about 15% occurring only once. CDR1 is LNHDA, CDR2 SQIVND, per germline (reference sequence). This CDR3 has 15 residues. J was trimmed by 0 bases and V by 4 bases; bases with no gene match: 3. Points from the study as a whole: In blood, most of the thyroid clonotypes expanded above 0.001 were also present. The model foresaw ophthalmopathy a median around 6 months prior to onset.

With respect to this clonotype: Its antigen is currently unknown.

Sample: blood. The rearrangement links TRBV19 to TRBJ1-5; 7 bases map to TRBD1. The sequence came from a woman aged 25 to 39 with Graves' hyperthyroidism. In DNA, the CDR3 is TGTGCCAGTAGTACACAGGGGAATAGCAATCAGCCCCAGCATTTT. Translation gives CASSTQGNSNQPQHF.